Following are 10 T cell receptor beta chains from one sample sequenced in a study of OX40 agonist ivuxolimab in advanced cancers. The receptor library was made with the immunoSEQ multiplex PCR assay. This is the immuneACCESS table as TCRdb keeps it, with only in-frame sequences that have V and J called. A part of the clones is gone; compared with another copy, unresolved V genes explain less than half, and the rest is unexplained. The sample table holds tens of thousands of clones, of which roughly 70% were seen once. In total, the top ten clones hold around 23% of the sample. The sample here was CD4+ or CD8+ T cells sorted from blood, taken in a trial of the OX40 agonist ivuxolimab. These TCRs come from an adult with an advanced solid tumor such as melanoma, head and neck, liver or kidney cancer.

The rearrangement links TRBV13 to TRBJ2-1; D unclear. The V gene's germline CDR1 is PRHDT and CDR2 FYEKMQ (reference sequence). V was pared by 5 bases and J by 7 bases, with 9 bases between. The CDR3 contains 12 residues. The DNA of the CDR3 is TGTGCCAGCAGCCAGCTCGTAAATGAGCAGTTCTTC. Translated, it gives CASSQLVNEQFF.

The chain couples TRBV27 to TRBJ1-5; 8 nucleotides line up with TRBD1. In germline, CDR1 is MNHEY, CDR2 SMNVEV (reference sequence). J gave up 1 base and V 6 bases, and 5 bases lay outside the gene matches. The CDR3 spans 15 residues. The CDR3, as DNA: TGTGCCAGCAGCCCGGACAGGGCAAGCAATCAGCCCCAGCATTTT. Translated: CASSPDRASNQPQHF.

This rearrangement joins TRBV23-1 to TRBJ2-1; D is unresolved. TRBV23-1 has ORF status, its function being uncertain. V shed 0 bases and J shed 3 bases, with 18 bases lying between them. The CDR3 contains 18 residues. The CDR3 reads CASSQSGREEIDYNEQFF. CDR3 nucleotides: TGCGCCAGCAGTCAATCTGGAAGGGAAGAAATAGACTACAATGAGCAGTTCTTC.

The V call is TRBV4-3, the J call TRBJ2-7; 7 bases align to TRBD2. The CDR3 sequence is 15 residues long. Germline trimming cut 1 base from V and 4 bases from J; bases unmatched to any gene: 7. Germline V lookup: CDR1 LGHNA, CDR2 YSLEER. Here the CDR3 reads CASSQGYSGHYEQYF. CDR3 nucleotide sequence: TGCGCCAGCAGCCAAGGATATAGCGGGCATTACGAGCAGTACTTC.

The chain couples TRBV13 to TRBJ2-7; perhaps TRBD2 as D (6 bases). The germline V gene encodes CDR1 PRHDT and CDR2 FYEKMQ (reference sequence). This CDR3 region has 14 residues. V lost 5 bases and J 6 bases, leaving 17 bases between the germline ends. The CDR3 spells CASSPPAGSREQYF. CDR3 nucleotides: TGTGCCAGCAGCCCCCCTGCGGGATCCCGCGAGCAGTACTTC.

In DNA form, the CDR3 reads TGTGCCAGCAGCTTCGGGACAGGGGTCTACGAGCAGTACTTC. As protein: CASSFGTGVYEQYF. V is TRBV7-2 and J is TRBJ2-7, with TRBD1 matching 10 bases. With 3 bases clipped from V and 3 bases from J, the junction kept 2 bases outside the gene matches. This CDR3 comprises 14 residues. Germline V gene data show CDR1 as SGHTA and CDR2 as FQGNSA.

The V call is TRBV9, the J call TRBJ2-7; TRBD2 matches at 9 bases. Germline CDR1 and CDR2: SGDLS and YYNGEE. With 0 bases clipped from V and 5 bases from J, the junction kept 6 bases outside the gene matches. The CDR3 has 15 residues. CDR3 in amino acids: CASSVGAGGLDEQYF. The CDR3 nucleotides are TGTGCCAGCAGCGTAGGAGCGGGGGGCCTGGACGAGCAGTACTTC.

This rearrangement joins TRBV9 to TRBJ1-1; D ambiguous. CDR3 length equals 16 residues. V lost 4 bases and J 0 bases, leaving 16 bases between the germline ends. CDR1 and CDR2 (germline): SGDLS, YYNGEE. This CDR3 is CASSNRGSPMNTEAFF. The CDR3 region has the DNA TGTGCCAGCAGCAACCGAGGGTCCCCCATGAACACTGAAGCTTTCTTT.

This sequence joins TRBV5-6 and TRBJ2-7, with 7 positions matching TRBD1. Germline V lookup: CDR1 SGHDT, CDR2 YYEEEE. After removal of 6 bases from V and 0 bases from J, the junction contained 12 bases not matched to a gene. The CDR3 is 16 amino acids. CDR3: CASNIIGDRASYEQYF. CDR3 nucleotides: TGTGCCAGCAACATTATAGGCGACAGGGCCTCCTACGAGCAGTACTTC.

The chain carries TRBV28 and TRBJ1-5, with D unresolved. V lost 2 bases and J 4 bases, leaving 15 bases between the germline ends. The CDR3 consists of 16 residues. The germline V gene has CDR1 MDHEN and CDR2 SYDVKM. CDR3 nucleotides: TGTGCCAGCAGTTTAAACGACGAGCGTGAAAATCAGCCCCAGCATTTT. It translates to CASSLNDERENQPQHF. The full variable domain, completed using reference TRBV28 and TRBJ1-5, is DVKVTQSSRYLVKRTGEKVFLECVQDMDHENMFWYRQDPGLGLRLIYFSYDVKMKEKGDIPEGYSVSREKKERFSLILESASTNQTSMYLCASSLNDERENQPQHFGDGTRLSIL.